Presented here are 28 T cell receptor beta chains from one specimen sequenced in a study of blood T cells in healthy people across ages. A second PCR of about 6 to 12 cycles used a sample-barcoded 5' primer and a J-beta primer mix. One entry per CDR3 protein results from TCRdb running MiXCR on the 5' RACE reads. The data hold a few hundred thousand distinct CDR3 sequences, with about 26% observed a single time. The same data also contributed to another study, on T cells of mothers and their children.

The source material was blood. The source of these receptors is a boy younger than 10 in good health.

The chain recombines TRBV5-5 with TRBJ2-1; D remains ambiguous. The germline V gene encodes CDR1 SGHKS and CDR2 YYEKEE (reference sequence). Trimming cost V 3 bases and J 4 bases, with 11 bases left between them. This CDR3 spans 14 amino acids. CDR3 in DNA: TGTGCCAGCAGCTACGGGCCGGGTTACAATGAGCAGTTCTTC. It codes for CASSYGPGYNEQFF. Looking up the rest from reference TRBV5-5 and TRBJ2-1 gives the full variable domain: DAGVTQSPTHLIKTRGQQVTLRCSPISGHKSVSWYQQVLGQGPQFIFQYYEKEERGRGNFPDRFSARQFPNYSSELNVNALLLGDSALYLCASSYGPGYNEQFFGPGTRLTVL.

This clonotype was picked up a small number of times. The chain links TRBV9 to TRBJ1-4; D is uncertain. V was trimmed by 0 bases and J by 3 bases, leaving 9 bases between them. The CDR3 length is 15 residues. Germline loops: CDR1 SGDLS, CDR2 YYNGEE. The CDR3 sequence: CASSVEGSSNEKLFF. The CDR3 coding sequence is TGTGCCAGCAGCGTAGAAGGGTCCTCTAATGAAAAACTGTTTTTT.

The chain uses TRBV7-2 and TRBJ2-3; perhaps D is TRBD1 or TRBD2 (7 bases each). The CDR3 length is 17 residues. Germline V gene lookup returns CDR1 SGHTA and CDR2 FQGNSA. V dropped 4 bases and J dropped 5 bases, with 22 bases sitting between them. The CDR3 bases are TGTGCCAGCAGCTCTCCCAGGGGGGAGGGCCTGGAAGATACGCAGTATTTT. It codes for CASSSPRGEGLEDTQYF.

The chain joins TRBV7-8 to TRBJ2-5; possible D gene TRBD2, 5 bases. The end of the DNA aligns better with TRBJ2-7, so the J call may be wrong. CDR3 length equals 12 residues. Germline loops: CDR1 SGHVS, CDR2 FQNEAQ. CDR3 sequence (DNA): TGTGCCAGCAGCAGCCGGGACTACGAGCAGTACTTC. This encodes CASSSRDYEQYF.

This clonotype was recorded many times. The chain combines TRBV6-5 with TRBJ2-7; 8 nucleotides line up with TRBD2. Germline V gene lookup returns CDR1 MNHEY and CDR2 SVGAGI. The junction had 6 bases not matched to a gene; V was cut back by 0 bases and J by 2 bases. The CDR3 has 16 residues. This CDR3 is CASSYSRASGPYEQYF. CDR3 nucleotides: TGTGCCAGCAGTTACTCGAGGGCTAGCGGGCCCTACGAGCAGTACTTC.

The chain is built from TRBV24-1 and TRBJ2-5; D may be TRBD2 (5 bases). Trimming removed 7 bases at V and 4 bases at J, with 12 bases between. Germline loops: CDR1 KGHDR, CDR2 SFDVKD. CDR3 length: 13 residues. The CDR3 sequence: CATSPAVRETQYF. DNA for the CDR3: TGTGCCACCAGCCCAGCGGTGCGAGAGACCCAGTACTTC.

This rearrangement joins TRBV7-2 to TRBJ2-4; TRBD2 matches 12 bases. The CDR3 loop spans 15 amino acids. The junction had 5 bases not matched to a gene; V was cut back by 5 bases and J by 6 bases. Germline assignment: CDR1 SGHTA and CDR2 FQGNSA. The DNA for the CDR3 is TGTGCCAGCAGCCCGCCGGGACTAGCGGGAAACATTCAGTACTTC. It yields the protein CASSPPGLAGNIQYF.

This clonotype was detected only a few times. The chain has TRBV27 and TRBJ2-3; a possible D gene is TRBD2 (6 bases). The germline V gene has CDR1 MNHEY and CDR2 SMNVEV (reference sequence). The CDR3 has 16 amino acids. Trimming removed 4 bases from V and 2 bases from J, with 16 bases in between. In DNA form, the CDR3 reads TGTGCCAGCAGTTCCGCCCATCGGGAGCACACAGATACGCAGTATTTT. It translates to CASSSAHREHTDTQYF.

On this clonotype itself: One end of the junction is discordant with germline, which a read error may explain. The V and J genes are TRBV20-1 and TRBJ2-1; 11 bases match TRBD2. The CDR3 extends over 17 amino acids. Germline values: CDR1 DFQATT, CDR2 SNEGSKA (reference sequence). The CDR3 region has the DNA TGCAGTGCTAGAGATTTACTAGCGGGGGCAACCTACGATGAGCAGTTCTTC. Protein: CSARDLLAGATYDEQFF.

This clonotype has at least ten counts. The chain recombines TRBV9 with TRBJ2-7, with 9 bases aligning to TRBD1. Unmatched junction bases numbered 0, after V lost 3 bases and J lost 2 bases. Germline V CDR1 and CDR2: SGDLS, YYNGEE. This CDR3 spans 13 amino acids. Here the CDR3 reads CASSGQGAYEQYF. As DNA, the CDR3 is TGTGCCAGCAGCGGACAGGGGGCCTACGAGCAGTACTTC.

This clonotype was seen a few times. The rearrangement uses TRBV6-5 and TRBJ1-1; tentative D call: TRBD1 (5 bases). The CDR3 is 14 amino acids. Trimming took 5 bases from V and 3 from J, leaving 13 bases between them. Germline V gene data show CDR1 as MNHEY and CDR2 as SVGAGI. DNA for the CDR3: TGTGCCAGCAGTAGGCTCGGGGGTGACACTGAAGCTTTCTTT. Its protein product is CASSRLGGDTEAFF.

This sequence joins TRBV4-1 and TRBJ2-1; D possibly matches TRBD1 or TRBD2 (5 bases each). CDR3 length: 18 residues. The germline V gene encodes CDR1 MGHRA and CDR2 YSYEKL. Between the trimmed V and J ends, which lost 4 bases and 0 bases, there was a span of 19 bases. The CDR3 region has the DNA TGCGCCAGCAGCCTCCCAAGGCAGGGAGCCAGCTCCTACAATGAGCAGTTCTTC. Its protein is CASSLPRQGASSYNEQFF.

The rearrangement joins TRBV12-3 or TRBV12-4 to TRBJ1-2, with D tentatively TRBD1 (6 bases). The CDR3 has 15 residues. Trimming shortened V by 7 bases and J by 0 bases, and 15 bases separated the two germline ends. CDR3 nucleotides: TGTGCCAGCACGTTGGGGGGCATAGCTAACTATGGCTACACCTTC. Protein: CASTLGGIANYGYTF.

This clonotype was observed a handful of times. The chain recombines TRBV10-3 with TRBJ2-1; 8 bases line up with TRBD2. V gave up 0 bases and J gave up 5 bases; unmatched junction bases: 12. The CDR3 runs 18 residues. The germline V gene encodes CDR1 ENHRY and CDR2 SYGVKD. The CDR3 is CAISESSGSLRTHNEQFF. In DNA, the CDR3 is TGTGCCATCAGTGAGTCCAGCGGGAGCCTCCGGACGCACAATGAGCAGTTCTTC.

The V and J genes are TRBV11-2 and TRBJ2-4; TRBD2 matches at 7 bases. Germline V lookup: CDR1 SGHAT, CDR2 FQNNGV. V lost 5 bases and J lost 1; bases outside the gene matches: 11. The CDR3 spans 17 residues. CDR3 region: CASSPGAGEPAKNIQYF. The CDR3 DNA reads TGTGCCAGCAGCCCTGGCGCGGGGGAGCCGGCCAAAAACATTCAGTACTTC.

The chain couples TRBV7-2 to TRBJ2-5, with D hard to call. Matching the DNA end better, TRBJ2-1 makes the J call doubtful. This CDR3 spans 14 amino acids. The germline V gene encodes CDR1 SGHTA and CDR2 FQGNSA. CDR3 nucleotide sequence: TGTGCCAGCAGCTTAGCGACGCGTACAAATGAGCAGTTCTTC. This codes for CASSLATRTNEQFF.

The rearrangement uses TRBV5-1 and TRBJ2-2; weak D call: TRBD1 (6 bases). The CDR3 extends over 15 amino acids. V was cut by 5 bases and J by 3 bases, with 14 bases left in between. Germline V gives CDR1 SGHRS, CDR2 YFSETQ. CDR3 sequence: CASSDQGRDTGELFF. In DNA form, the CDR3 reads TGCGCCAGCAGTGACCAGGGGCGGGACACCGGGGAGCTGTTTTTT. The full variable domain, rest sourced from reference TRBV5-1 and TRBJ2-2, is KAGVTQTPRYLIKTRGQQVTLSCSPISGHRSVSWYQQTPGQGLQFLFEYFSETQRNKGNFPGRFSGRQFSNSRSEMNVSTLELGDSALYLCASSDQGRDTGELFFGEGSRLTVL.

This clonotype turned up a few times. The chain recombines TRBV18 with TRBJ2-6, with TRBD1 as a possible D gene (6 bases). Germline-derived CDR1 and CDR2 are KGHSH and LQKENI. This CDR3 comprises 17 residues. The V and J ends lost 2 bases and 0 bases respectively, with 11 bases between them. For the CDR3, the DNA is TGTGCCAGCTCACCATATACAGGGAACTCTGGGGCCAACGTCCTGACTTTC. Amino acids: CASSPYTGNSGANVLTF.

The chain employs TRBV6-5 and TRBJ1-4; D unclear. The CDR3 contains 13 residues. Germline V gives CDR1 MNHEY, CDR2 SVGAGI. V lost 3 bases to trimming and J lost 2 bases, with 4 bases between them. The CDR3 coding sequence is TGTGCCAGCAGTTATGTGACTAATGAAAAACTGTTTTTT. It is translated as CASSYVTNEKLFF.

This clonotype was counted a few times. The chain is built from TRBV29-1 and TRBJ2-4, with D maybe TRBD1 (6 bases). This CDR3 is 13 amino acids long. Trimming took off 3 bases at V and 7 bases at J, with 13 bases between the two ends. Germline CDR1 is SQVTM and CDR2 is ANQGSEA. As DNA, the CDR3 is TGCAGCGTTGAGGGCCAGGGGTTGAACATTCAGTACTTC. This sequence encodes CSVEGQGLNIQYF.

This clonotype was picked up a small number of times. A read error may produce the germline difference seen at one junction end. This chain connects TRBV10-3 to TRBJ2-5; 11 nucleotides match TRBD2. TRBJ2-1 explains the end of the DNA better; the J call may be wrong. This CDR3 is built from 21 residues. Germline V CDR1 and CDR2: ENHRY, SYGVKD. The CDR3 spells CAISVGGTYQTSGTVYDEQFF. For the CDR3, the DNA is TGTGCCATCAGCGTGGGGGGAACTTATCAGACTAGCGGGACGGTCTACGATGAGCAGTTCTTC.

The chain employs TRBV24-1 and TRBJ2-5, with TRBD2 matching 7 bases. Per germline, CDR1 KGHDR and CDR2 SFDVKD. The CDR3 totals 15 residues. With V trimmed by 3 bases and J by 4 bases, 7 bases remained unmatched. CDR3 amino acids: CATSDPSAGAETQYF. Here the CDR3 DNA reads TGTGCCACCAGTGATCCCTCGGCGGGAGCAGAGACCCAGTACTTC.

V usage is TRBV6-4 and J usage is TRBJ1-1, with no clear D. Deletions cut 2 bases from V and 1 base from J, with 5 bases between. CDR3 length equals 13 residues. Germline values: CDR1 MRHNA, CDR2 SNTAGT. CDR3 bases: TGTGCCAGCAGTGACCGCTCGAACACTGAAGCTTTCTTT. Translated: CASSDRSNTEAFF.

This clonotype came up a few times. This chain links TRBV28 with TRBJ1-4; weak D call: TRBD1 (5 bases). The germline gives CDR1 MDHEN, CDR2 SYDVKM. CDR3 length: 16 amino acids. Trimming took off 4 bases at V and 2 bases at J, with 14 bases between the two ends. CDR3 amino acids: CASSSGTHPTNEKLFF. Here the CDR3 DNA reads TGTGCCAGCAGTTCCGGGACCCATCCCACTAATGAAAAACTGTTTTTT.

The chain joins TRBV7-9 to TRBJ1-2, with D tentatively TRBD1 (6 bases). Germline assignment: CDR1 SEHNR and CDR2 FQNEAQ (reference sequence). Trimming pared 6 bases from V and 6 bases from J, leaving 17 bases between. This CDR3 comprises 14 residues. CDR3 sequence reads: CASSSTGLRDGYTF. DNA of the CDR3: TGTGCCAGCAGTTCTACAGGGTTGAGGGATGGCTACACCTTC.

The chain employs TRBV28 and TRBJ2-1; the match to TRBD2 covers 13 bases. This CDR3 has 15 amino acids. J lost 8 bases, V lost 6 bases, and 7 bases had no gene match. Germline CDR1 is MDHEN and CDR2 is SYDVKM. The CDR3 loop reads CASRRTSGSSYEQFF. The CDR3 bases are TGTGCCAGCAGACGGACTAGCGGGAGTTCCTATGAGCAGTTCTTC. Complete variable domain (other parts from reference TRBV28 and TRBJ2-1): DVKVTQSSRYLVKRTGEKVFLECVQDMDHENMFWYRQDPGLGLRLIYFSYDVKMKEKGDIPEGYSVSREKKERFSLILESASTNQTSMYLCASRRTSGSSYEQFFGPGTRLTVL.

This clonotype showed up just a few times. The V gene is TRBV9, the J gene TRBJ1-1; 8 bases fit TRBD1. V shed 0 bases and J 5 bases; nucleotides not matched to a gene: 3. The CDR3 spans 14 residues. The germline V gene has CDR1 SGDLS and CDR2 YYNGEE. DNA for the CDR3: TGTGCCAGCAGCGTAGGAGACAGGGGTACTGAAGCTTTCTTT. It is translated as CASSVGDRGTEAFF.

Notes on this clonotype: A read error is possible here, since a much larger clone lies one base away. The chain links TRBV29-1 to TRBJ2-5, with a weak D call TRBD2 (6 bases). This CDR3 has 13 residues. Per the germline V gene, CDR1 is SQVTM and CDR2 is ANQGSEA. Trimming took 4 bases from V and 9 from J, leaving 18 bases between them. CDR3 in DNA: TGCAGCGTTGGAGGGCACCCTGGGGAGGCCCAGTACTTC. The encoded protein is CSVGGHPGEAQYF.